Sequencing of this T cell receptor (beta chain) was carried out in a study of T cell responses to AZD1222 COVID-19 vaccine. General study findings and limits: The donor cohort was predominantly white British with a female majority, and clonal diversity may have been underestimated. Nearly half of spike-specific TCRs reportedly go after variant regions that carry no mutations. All repertoire sampling was performed exclusively after the peak T cell response. Spike was spanned by vaccine-associated CD4 TCRs, which were dominant at 160-218 and 743-854.

Concerning this clone itself: The antigen is not known.

TCRdb's copy holds only in-frame clones and misses some; the assay was immunoSEQ multiplex PCR. The data contain more than 150,000 clones, 90% of them seen just once; the ten biggest clones take up under 8%. This specimen was peripheral blood, taken on day 0 of AZD1222 vaccination. The source of this sequence is an adult in good health.

CDR3 amino acids: CASRPTLDRNYGYTF. CDR3 DNA: TGCGCCAGCAGACCTACCCTGGACAGGAACTATGGCTACACCTTC. The chain carries TRBV5-1 and TRBJ1-2, with 7 bases that match TRBD1. Germline CDR1 is SGHRS and CDR2 is YFSETQ. J lost 2 bases, V lost 5 bases, and 9 bases had no gene match. The CDR3 runs to 15 residues.